This T cell receptor (beta chain) was identified during a study of cytomegalovirus exposure and HLA in healthy donors. Overall study findings and caveats: Rarity characterized most TCR sequences, yet some public TCRs appeared in many donors. In the roughly 130 validation repertoires, a later analysis found that first-cohort TCR clusters tended to co-occur.

TCRdb's table, derived via immunoSEQ multiplex PCR, lists solely in-frame clones and lacks some. Here the sample spans some 270,000 clones, 80% to 90% being singletons. V lost 0 bases and J lost 5, with 3 bases in between. This CDR3 spans 12 amino acids. Germline values: CDR1 SGHDT, CDR2 YYEEEE. Notes on this clone: Its antigen remains unidentified.

These donors were members of the 120-subject validation cohort, a group separate from the roughly 670-subject first cohort. Sequences were obtained from PBMCs. The genes are TRBV5-6 and TRBJ1-5; no reliable D call. The TCR originated in a woman aged 18-29 years in good health and CMV-seronegative. The DNA for the CDR3 is TGTGCCAGCAGCTTGGCCGATCAGCCCCAGCATTTT. Its translation is CASSLADQPQHF. The variable domain in full, with the rest retrieved from reference TRBV5-6 and TRBJ1-5, is DAGVTQSPTHLIKTRGQQVTLRCSPKSGHDTVSWYQQALGQGPQFIFQYYEEEERQRGNFPDRFSGHQFPNYSSELNVNALLLGDSALYLCASSLADQPQHFGDGTRLSIL.